This paragraph reports one T cell receptor beta chain. The data were obtained in a study of control samples from healthy donors and cancer patients. The table came from immunoSEQ multiplex PCR; TCRdb's copy has only in-frame clones and leaves some out. The data show more than 75,000 clones, 85% to 90% seen once. This receptor was obtained from a man in his fifties or sixties in good health. The sequenced sample was blood.

The CDR3 spells CASSYLVGTEAFF. The CDR3 DNA follows: TGTGCCAGCAGTTACTTGGTGGGCACTGAAGCTTTCTTT. This chain connects TRBV6-2 or TRBV6-3 to TRBJ1-1; no firm D call. Germline V gene sequence: CDR1 MNHEY, CDR2 SVGEGT. The CDR3 is 13 residues long. V gave up 1 base and J gave up 4 bases, with 7 bases separating them.